This T cell receptor (beta chain) is from a study of blood T cell repertoires in COVID-19. Libraries were prepared by immunoSEQ multiplex PCR; TCRdb keeps only in-frame clonotypes and omits some of them. There are 200,000 to 250,000 clones in the sample; approximately 91% occur only once, and roughly 2.5% lies in the top ten. This TCR derives from a woman in her sixties or seventies with acute or convalescent COVID-19. Sequenced input: peripheral blood.

The CDR3 loop is CASSPLGTGGIEAFF. CDR3 sequence (DNA): TGTGCCAGCAGCCCCCTCGGAACGGGGGGAATTGAAGCTTTCTTT. The gene calls are TRBV7-9 and TRBJ1-1, with D perhaps TRBD1 (5 bases). Deletions cut 5 bases from V and 7 bases from J, with 20 bases between. The CDR3 runs to 15 residues. CDR1 SEHNR and CDR2 FQNEAQ come from the germline V gene (reference sequence).